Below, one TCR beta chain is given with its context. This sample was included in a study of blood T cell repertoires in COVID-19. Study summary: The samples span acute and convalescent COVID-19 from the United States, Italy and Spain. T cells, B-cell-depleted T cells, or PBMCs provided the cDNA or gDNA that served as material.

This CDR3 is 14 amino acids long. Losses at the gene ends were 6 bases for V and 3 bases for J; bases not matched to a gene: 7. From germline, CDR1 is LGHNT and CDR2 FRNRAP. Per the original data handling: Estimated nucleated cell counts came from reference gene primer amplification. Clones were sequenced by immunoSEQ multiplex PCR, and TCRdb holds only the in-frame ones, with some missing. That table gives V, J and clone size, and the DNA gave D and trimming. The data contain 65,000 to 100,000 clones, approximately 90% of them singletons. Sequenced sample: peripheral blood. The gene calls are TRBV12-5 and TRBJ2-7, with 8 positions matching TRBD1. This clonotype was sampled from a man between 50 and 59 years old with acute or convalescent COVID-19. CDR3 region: CASGQGQVFYEQYF. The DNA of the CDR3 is TGTGCTAGTGGCCAGGGACAGGTATTCTACGAGCAGTACTTC. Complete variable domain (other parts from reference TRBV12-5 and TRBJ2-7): DARVTQTPRHKVTEMGQEVTMRCQPILGHNTVFWYRQTMMQGLELLAYFRNRAPLDDSGMPKDRFSAEMPDATLATLKIQPSEPRDSAVYFCASGQGQVFYEQYFGPGTRLTVT.